Listed here is a single TCR beta chain. Its antigen is unknown. This sample stems from a study of shared clonotypes between healthy human individuals. Naive CD8 cells were CD45RO-negative, positively selected for CCR7, excluding terminally differentiated effector memory CD45RA+ cells. Points from the study as a whole: In general, naive subsets displayed greater estimated richness than memory subsets did. Generation probabilities were higher for clonotypes shared across all four sorted-subset donors than for unshared ones.

A 200 ng quantity of DNA, 25,000 to 30,000 T cell genomes, went into the sorted-subset replicate PCRs. Sequencing used immunoSEQ multiplex PCR; TCRdb keeps in-frame clones, though not all of them. In the table there are just over 2,000,000 clones, approximately 95% of which are singletons. The receptor was isolated from a man aged 18 to 29 in good health. Sequencing was carried out using naive CD8+ T cells sorted from blood.

This CDR3 reads CAWSAYSGREQFF. The CDR3 nucleotides are TGTGCCTGGAGTGCATACTCAGGGAGGGAGCAGTTCTTC. This chain uses TRBV30 with TRBJ2-1; a weak D match, TRBD2 (6 bases). Looked up from germline, CDR1 is GTSNPN and CDR2 is SVGIG (reference sequence). Trimming left V 1 base short and J 10 bases short, with 14 bases between. This CDR3 is built from 13 residues.